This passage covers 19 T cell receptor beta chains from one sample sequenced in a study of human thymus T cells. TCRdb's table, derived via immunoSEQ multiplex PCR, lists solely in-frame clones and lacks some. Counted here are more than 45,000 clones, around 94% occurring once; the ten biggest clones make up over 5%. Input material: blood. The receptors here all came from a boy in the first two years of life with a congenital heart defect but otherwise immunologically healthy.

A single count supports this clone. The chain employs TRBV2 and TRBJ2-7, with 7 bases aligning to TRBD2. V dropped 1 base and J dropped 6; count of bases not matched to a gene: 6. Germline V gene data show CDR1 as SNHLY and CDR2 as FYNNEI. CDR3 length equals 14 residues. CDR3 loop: CASSEDSGRGEQYF. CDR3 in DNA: TGTGCCAGCAGTGAAGATAGCGGGCGGGGCGAGCAGTACTTC.

CDR3 region: CASSLAPGHFTDTQYF. CDR3 DNA sequence: TGTGCCAGCAGCTTAGCTCCGGGACACTTCACAGATACGCAGTATTTT. The rearrangement joins TRBV7-8 to TRBJ2-3; possible D gene TRBD1, 6 bases. V was trimmed by 0 bases and J by 2 bases, leaving 12 bases between them. The CDR3 has 16 residues. The germline V gene has CDR1 SGHVS and CDR2 FQNEAQ.

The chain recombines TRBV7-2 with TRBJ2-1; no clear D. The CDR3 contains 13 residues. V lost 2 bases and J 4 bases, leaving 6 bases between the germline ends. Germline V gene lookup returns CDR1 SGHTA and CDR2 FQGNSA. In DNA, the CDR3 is TGTGCCAGCAGCTTATCCTATTACAATGAGCAGTTCTTC. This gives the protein CASSLSYYNEQFF.

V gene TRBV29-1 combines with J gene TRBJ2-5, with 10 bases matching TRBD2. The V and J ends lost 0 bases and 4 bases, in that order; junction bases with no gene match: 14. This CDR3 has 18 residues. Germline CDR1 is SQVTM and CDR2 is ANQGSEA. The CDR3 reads CSVEELIILAGAGETQYF. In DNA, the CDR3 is TGCAGCGTTGAAGAGCTTATAATTCTAGCGGGAGCGGGAGAGACCCAGTACTTC.

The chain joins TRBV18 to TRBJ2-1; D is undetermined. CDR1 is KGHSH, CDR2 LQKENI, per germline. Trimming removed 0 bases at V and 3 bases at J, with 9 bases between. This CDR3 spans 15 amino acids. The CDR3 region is CASSPPFSDYNEQFF. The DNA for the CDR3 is TGTGCCAGCTCACCACCGTTTTCGGACTACAATGAGCAGTTCTTC.

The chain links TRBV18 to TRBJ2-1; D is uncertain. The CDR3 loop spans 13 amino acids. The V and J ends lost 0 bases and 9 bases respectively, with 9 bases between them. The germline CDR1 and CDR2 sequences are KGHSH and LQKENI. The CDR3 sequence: CASSPPGLVEQFF. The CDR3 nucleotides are TGTGCCAGCTCACCACCGGGGTTAGTTGAGCAGTTCTTC.

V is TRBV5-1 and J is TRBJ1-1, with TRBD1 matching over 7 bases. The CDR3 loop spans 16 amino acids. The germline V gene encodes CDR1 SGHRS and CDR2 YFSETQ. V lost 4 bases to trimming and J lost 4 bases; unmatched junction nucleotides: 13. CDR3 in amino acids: CASSPGQPGGSTEAFF. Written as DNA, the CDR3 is TGCGCCAGCAGCCCGGGACAGCCCGGTGGGAGCACTGAAGCTTTCTTT.

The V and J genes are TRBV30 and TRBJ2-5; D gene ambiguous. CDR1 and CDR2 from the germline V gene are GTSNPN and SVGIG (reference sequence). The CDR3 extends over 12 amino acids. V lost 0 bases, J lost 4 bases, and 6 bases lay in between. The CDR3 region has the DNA TGTGCCTGGAGTGTACATGGAGAGACCCAGTACTTC. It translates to CAWSVHGETQYF.

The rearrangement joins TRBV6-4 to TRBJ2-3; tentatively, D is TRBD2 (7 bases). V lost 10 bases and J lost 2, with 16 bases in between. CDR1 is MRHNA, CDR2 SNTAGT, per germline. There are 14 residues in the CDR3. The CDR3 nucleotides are TGTGCCACACGACGGGGGGCGACCACAGATACGCAGTATTTT. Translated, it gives CATRRGATTDTQYF.

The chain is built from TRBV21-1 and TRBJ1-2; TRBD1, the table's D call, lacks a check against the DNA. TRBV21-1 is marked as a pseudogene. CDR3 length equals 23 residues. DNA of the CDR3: TGTGCCAGCAGCAAAGAGTCAGCCCGGACAGGTGCCGAGTCAAGGGAGGCTAACTATGGCTACACCTTC. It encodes CASSKESARTGAESREANYGYTF.

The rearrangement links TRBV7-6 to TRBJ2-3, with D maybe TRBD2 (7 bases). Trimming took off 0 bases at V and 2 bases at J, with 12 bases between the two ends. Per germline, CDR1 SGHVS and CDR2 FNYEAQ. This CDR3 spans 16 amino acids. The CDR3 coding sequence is TGTGCCAGCAGCTTAGCGGGGGGGCTAAACACAGATACGCAGTATTTT. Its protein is CASSLAGGLNTDTQYF. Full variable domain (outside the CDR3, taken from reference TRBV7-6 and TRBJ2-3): GAGVSQSPRYKVTKRGQDVALRCDPISGHVSLYWYRQALGQGPEFLTYFNYEAQQDKSGLPNDRFSAERPEGSISTLTIQRTEQRDSAMYRCASSLAGGLNTDTQYFGPGTRLTVL.

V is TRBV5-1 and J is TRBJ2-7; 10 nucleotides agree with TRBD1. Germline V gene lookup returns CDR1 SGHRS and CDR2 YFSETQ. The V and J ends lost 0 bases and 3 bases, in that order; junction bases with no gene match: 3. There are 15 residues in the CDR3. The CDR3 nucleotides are TGCGCCAGCAGCTTGGGGGACAGGGGTTTCTACGAGCAGTACTTC. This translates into CASSLGDRGFYEQYF.

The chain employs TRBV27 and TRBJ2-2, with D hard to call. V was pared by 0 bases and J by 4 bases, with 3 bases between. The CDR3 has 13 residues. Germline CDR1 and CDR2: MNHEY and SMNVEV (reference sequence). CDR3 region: CASSLSFTGELFF. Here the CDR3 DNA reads TGTGCCAGCAGTTTATCATTCACCGGGGAGCTGTTTTTT.

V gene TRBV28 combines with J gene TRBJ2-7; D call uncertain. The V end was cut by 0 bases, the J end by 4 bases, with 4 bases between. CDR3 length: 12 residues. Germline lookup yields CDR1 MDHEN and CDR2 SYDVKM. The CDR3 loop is CASSLWGYEQYF. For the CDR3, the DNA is TGTGCCAGCAGTTTATGGGGGTACGAGCAGTACTTC.

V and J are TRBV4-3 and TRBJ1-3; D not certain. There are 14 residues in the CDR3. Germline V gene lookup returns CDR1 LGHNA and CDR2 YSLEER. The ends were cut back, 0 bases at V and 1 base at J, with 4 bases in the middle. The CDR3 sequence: CASSQEASGNTIYF. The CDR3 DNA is TGCGCCAGCAGCCAAGAGGCATCTGGAAACACCATATATTTT.

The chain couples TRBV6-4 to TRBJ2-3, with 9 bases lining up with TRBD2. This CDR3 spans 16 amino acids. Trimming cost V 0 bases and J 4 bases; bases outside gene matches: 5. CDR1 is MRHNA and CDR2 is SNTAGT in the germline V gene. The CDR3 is CASSDSGSGRPDTQYF. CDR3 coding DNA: TGTGCCAGCAGTGACTCGGGTAGCGGGAGACCAGATACGCAGTATTTT.

CDR3 DNA sequence: TGTGCCAGCAGTGAATCGGCGGACAGCTCCCTCTATGGCTACACCTTC. This encodes CASSESADSSLYGYTF. The V call is TRBV25-1, the J call TRBJ1-2, with D possibly being TRBD1 (6 bases). The germline V and J ends were trimmed by 1 base and 4 bases, with 16 bases remaining between them. CDR3 size: 16 residues. Germline V CDR1 and CDR2: MGHDK, SYGVNS.

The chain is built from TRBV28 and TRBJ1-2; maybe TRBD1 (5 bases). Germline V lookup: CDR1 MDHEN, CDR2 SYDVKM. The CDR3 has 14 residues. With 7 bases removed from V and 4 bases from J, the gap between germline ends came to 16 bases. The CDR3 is CASTTEGYGYGYTF. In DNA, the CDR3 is TGTGCCAGCACGACAGAAGGGTACGGCTATGGCTACACCTTC.

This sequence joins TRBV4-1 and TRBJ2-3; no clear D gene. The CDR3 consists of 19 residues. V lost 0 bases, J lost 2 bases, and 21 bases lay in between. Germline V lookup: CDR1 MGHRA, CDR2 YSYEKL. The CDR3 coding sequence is TGCGCCAGCAGCCAAGATACTATCGGACGAAGGCTGTCCACAGATACGCAGTATTTT. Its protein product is CASSQDTIGRRLSTDTQYF.